The 30 T cell receptor beta chains reported below all come from one sample, sequenced in a study of relationships among human T cell subsets. TCR alpha and beta CDR3s were amplified from mRNA by semiquantitative ARM-PCR. Exponential amplification used communal superprimers after tagged nested gene-specific primers in ARM-PCR. MiXCR, applied by TCRdb to the multiplex PCR reads, yields one record per CDR3 protein. The sample has roughly 15,000 distinct CDR3 sequences; less than 65% are singletons. CD4+ cells were positively selected first, then anti-CD25 beads isolated CD4+CD25+ regulatory T cells. Source material: Tregs sorted from blood. Every receptor here comes from a man aged 35-49 years in good health.

J is TRBJ2-1 and V is TRBV6-5; 9 bases match TRBD1. This CDR3 has 13 residues. Trimming at V came to 6 bases and at J to 7 bases, leaving 4 bases not matched to a gene. Per the germline V gene, CDR1 is MNHEY and CDR2 is SVGAGI. The CDR3 spells CASSRTGDNEQFF. The DNA for the CDR3 is TGTGCCAGCAGCCGGACAGGGGATAATGAGCAGTTCTTC.

The chain links TRBV14 to TRBJ2-1, with TRBD2 matching over 15 bases. Germline V gives CDR1 SGHDN, CDR2 FVKESK. The CDR3 extends over 15 amino acids. V shed 4 bases, J shed 9 bases, and the junction held 4 bases outside the gene matches. The CDR3 here is CASSRTSGRGPEQFF. DNA for the CDR3: TGTGCCAGCAGCCGGACTAGCGGGAGGGGTCCTGAGCAGTTCTTC.

This chain connects TRBV4-2 to TRBJ2-3, with 8 bases fitting TRBD1. In germline, CDR1 is LGHNA, CDR2 YNFKEQ. The CDR3 extends over 15 amino acids. The J segment lost 4 bases and the V segment lost 1 base, leaving 4 bases of the junction unmatched. CDR3: CASSQAQGAADTQYF. The DNA of the CDR3 is TGTGCCAGCAGCCAAGCCCAGGGGGCCGCAGATACGCAGTATTTT.

The chain recombines TRBV19 with TRBJ2-1; 9 nucleotides agree with TRBD2. The CDR3 has 14 amino acids. The germline CDR1 and CDR2 sequences are LNHDA and SQIVND (reference sequence). V trimming: 4 bases; J trimming: 6 bases; junction bases outside the gene matches: 4. In nucleotides, the CDR3 is TGTGCCAGTAGTAATGGCGGGAGGGGCAATGAGCAGTTCTTC. Its translation: CASSNGGRGNEQFF.

Only one count was recorded for this clonotype. The chain joins TRBV10-2 to TRBJ1-3, with TRBD1 as a possible D gene (6 bases). This CDR3 is 14 amino acids long. Looked up from germline, CDR1 is WSHSY and CDR2 is SAAADI. Trimming stripped 6 bases from V and 7 bases from J, with 16 bases between. CDR3 bases: TGCGCCAGCAGGGGGGCCCGGGAAGATAACACCATATATTTT. It encodes CASRGAREDNTIYF.

The chain employs TRBV14 and TRBJ2-5; 9 bases are a match to TRBD2. Germline CDR1 reads SGHDN; CDR2 reads FVKESK. V dropped 1 base and J dropped 4; count of bases not matched to a gene: 10. The CDR3 is made up of 17 amino acids. The CDR3 here is CASSQGPGGRARETQYF. The CDR3 region has the DNA TGTGCCAGCAGCCAAGGCCCCGGCGGGAGGGCCCGAGAGACCCAGTACTTC.

The genes are TRBV2 and TRBJ1-5; D possibly corresponds to TRBD1 (6 bases). CDR3 size: 15 residues. Germline V CDR1 and CDR2: SNHLY, FYNNEI. V lost 8 bases, J lost 4 bases, and 18 bases lay in between. Here the CDR3 DNA reads TGTGCCAGCGGGGGACACGCGACTCTAAATCAGCCCCAGCATTTT. Its protein is CASGGHATLNQPQHF.

This sequence joins TRBV10-3 and TRBJ2-3; D is possibly TRBD1 or TRBD2 (5 bases each). The length of the CDR3 is 15 residues. The germline V gene encodes CDR1 ENHRY and CDR2 SYGVKD. V was pared by 2 bases and J by 5 bases, with 14 bases between. The CDR3 sequence: CAISEMGEEGDTQYF. For the CDR3, the DNA is TGTGCCATCAGTGAGATGGGGGAAGAAGGAGATACGCAGTATTTT.

The chain uses TRBV5-1 and TRBJ2-2; 8 positions match TRBD1. Germline loops: CDR1 SGHRS, CDR2 YFSETQ. CDR3 length: 17 residues. The V and J ends lost 0 bases and 5 bases, in that order; junction bases with no gene match: 9. This chain's CDR3 is CASSLAWDRSATGELFF. The CDR3 region has the DNA TGCGCCAGCAGCTTGGCTTGGGACAGGTCCGCGACCGGGGAGCTGTTTTTT.

This clonotype was counted only a few times. This chain connects TRBV11-2 to TRBJ2-7; 9 nucleotides agree with TRBD2. V gave up 1 base and J gave up 0 bases; unmatched junction bases: 4. CDR1 is SGHAT and CDR2 is FQNNGV in the germline V gene. The CDR3 consists of 16 residues. The CDR3 region is CASSLGSSGTSYEQYF. The DNA of the CDR3 is TGTGCCAGCAGCTTAGGATCTAGCGGGACCTCCTACGAGCAGTACTTC.

V is TRBV24-1 and J is TRBJ2-7, with 7 nucleotides matching TRBD1. In germline, CDR1 is KGHDR, CDR2 SFDVKD. J was trimmed by 0 bases and V by 10 bases; bases with no gene match: 5. The CDR3 runs to 13 residues. CDR3 residues: CATSTGTSYEQYF. The CDR3 nucleotides read TGTGCCACTTCGACAGGGACCTCCTACGAGCAGTACTTC.

The rearrangement uses TRBV20-1 and TRBJ2-1; 9 bases match TRBD2. This CDR3 is 13 amino acids long. The trim removed 4 bases at V and 9 bases at J, leaving 7 bases unmatched. Germline CDR1 DFQATT, CDR2 SNEGSKA (reference sequence). CDR3 residues: CSATGGRETEQFF. The CDR3 coding sequence is TGCAGTGCTACAGGCGGGAGGGAGACTGAGCAGTTCTTC.

The chain has TRBV28 and TRBJ2-7; D possibly corresponds to TRBD2 (6 bases). Germline V gene data show CDR1 as MDHEN and CDR2 as SYDVKM. With 7 bases removed from V and 2 bases from J, the gap between germline ends came to 27 bases. This CDR3 has 18 amino acids. This CDR3 is CASTIGGADSFNAYEQYF. The CDR3 region has the DNA TGTGCCAGCACCATCGGGGGAGCGGACTCCTTTAACGCCTACGAGCAGTACTTC.

The V and J genes are TRBV7-3 and TRBJ2-5; a weak D match, TRBD2 (6 bases). CDR1 SGHTA and CDR2 FQGTGA come from the germline V gene. Trimming shortened V by 1 base and J by 4 bases, and 13 bases separated the two germline ends. The CDR3 runs 15 residues. Written as DNA, the CDR3 is TGTGCCAGCAGCTTAAGGGGAGGTAGACGAGAGACCCAGTACTTC. Its translation: CASSLRGGRRETQYF.

The gene calls are TRBV7-7 and TRBJ2-3; 8 bases fit TRBD2. The CDR3 consists of 14 residues. Germline V gene data show CDR1 as SSHAT and CDR2 as FNYEAQ (reference sequence). The CDR3 region has the DNA TGTGCGGTGGACGGGGGGGCTGGCACAGATACGCAGTATTTT. Its translation: CAVDGGAGTDTQYF.

The chain has TRBV5-1 and TRBJ2-5; 7 bases line up with TRBD1. V was pared by 4 bases and J by 3 bases, with 3 bases of the junction left unmatched. Germline V gene lookup returns CDR1 SGHRS and CDR2 YFSETQ. The CDR3 has 13 residues. DNA of the CDR3: TGCGCCAGCAGCATGGGGACAGAAGAGACCCAGTACTTC. Its protein product is CASSMGTEETQYF. The whole variable domain, filled in from reference TRBV5-1 and TRBJ2-5, reads KAGVTQTPRYLIKTRGQQVTLSCSPISGHRSVSWYQQTPGQGLQFLFEYFSETQRNKGNFPGRFSGRQFSNSRSEMNVSTLELGDSALYLCASSMGTEETQYFGPGTRLLVL.

The chain joins TRBV29-1 to TRBJ1-1, with 7 bases fitting TRBD1. J gave up 4 bases and V 7 bases, and 3 bases lay outside the gene matches. Germline V gives CDR1 SQVTM, CDR2 ANQGSEA. The CDR3 covers 11 residues. In DNA, the CDR3 is TGCAGCGGGTACAGGGGCACTGAAGCTTTCTTT. The encoded protein is CSGYRGTEAFF.

The genes are TRBV7-4 and TRBJ2-7; 8 bases are a match to TRBD2. The CDR3 contains 17 residues. J was trimmed by 4 bases and V by 5 bases; bases with no gene match: 16. CDR1 is SGHVT and CDR2 is SQSDAQ in the germline V gene. The CDR3: CASSRIFLGLASYEQYF. CDR3 DNA sequence: TGTGCCAGCAGCCGGATTTTTCTCGGACTAGCCTCTTACGAGCAGTACTTC.

The chain couples TRBV10-2 to TRBJ1-5; D possibly corresponds to TRBD1 (6 bases). Germline V gene sequence: CDR1 WSHSY, CDR2 SAAADI. The germline V and J ends were trimmed by 6 bases and 6 bases, with 15 bases remaining between them. The CDR3 totals 14 residues. In DNA form, the CDR3 reads TGCGCCAGCAGGGTACAGGGACGGGGTCAGCCCCAGCATTTT. It translates to CASRVQGRGQPQHF.

This chain joins TRBV27 and TRBJ2-6; D is ambiguous. The V and J ends lost 5 bases and 0 bases respectively, with 2 bases between them. The germline gives CDR1 MNHEY, CDR2 SMNVEV (reference sequence). The CDR3 spans 13 residues. DNA for the CDR3: TGTGCCAGCAGTATCTCTGGGGCCAACGTCCTGACTTTC. Its translation: CASSISGANVLTF.

This clonotype was detected only a few times. The chain uses TRBV11-1 and TRBJ2-7; TRBD2 agrees at 9 bases. Germline V gene data show CDR1 as SGHAT and CDR2 as FQDESV (reference sequence). J lost 2 bases, V lost 3 bases, and 5 bases had no gene match. This CDR3 region has 15 residues. CDR3 sequence: CASSFGLATTYEQYF. The CDR3 coding sequence is TGTGCCAGCAGCTTCGGACTAGCGACCACCTACGAGCAGTACTTC.

This CDR3 reads CSVVVKRGPNHEQYF. The CDR3 DNA is TGCAGCGTGGTAGTCAAACGGGGACCTAACCACGAGCAGTACTTC. The chain carries TRBV29-1 and TRBJ2-7; D could derive from TRBD1 or TRBD2 (5 bases each). Deletions cut 6 bases from V and 5 bases from J, with 23 bases between. The CDR3 length is 15 residues. Looked up from germline, CDR1 is SQVTM and CDR2 is ANQGSEA.

V is TRBV9 and J is TRBJ2-1; 8 nucleotides agree with TRBD2. Trimming took 0 bases from V and 2 from J; bases not matched to a gene: 4. CDR3 length equals 16 residues. The germline V gene encodes CDR1 SGDLS and CDR2 YYNGEE. The CDR3 DNA is TGTGCCAGCAGCGTAGGAGAGACTAGCGCCTACAATGAGCAGTTCTTC. It translates to CASSVGETSAYNEQFF.

About this clonotype: A read error may produce the germline difference seen at one junction end. V gene TRBV12-3 or TRBV12-4 combines with J gene TRBJ1-1; D ambiguous. The CDR3 covers 13 residues. CDR3 coding DNA: TGTGCCAGCAGTCCAGAAGGGAACACTGGAGCTTTCTTT. This encodes CASSPEGNTGAFF.

This clonotype showed up just a few times. This chain uses TRBV10-2 with TRBJ1-5, with 10 bases aligning to TRBD1. The V gene's germline CDR1 is WSHSY and CDR2 SAAADI. The CDR3 totals 13 residues. J lost 11 bases, V lost 5 bases, and 6 bases had no gene match. Here the CDR3 reads CASSPGQGMSQHF. The CDR3 bases are TGCGCCAGCAGTCCGGGACAGGGGATGTCCCAGCATTTT.

This clonotype was detected only a few times. The V gene is TRBV28, the J gene TRBJ2-6; D might be TRBD2 (5 bases). V gave up 7 bases and J gave up 2 bases, with 12 bases separating them. The CDR3 runs 15 residues. Germline V CDR1 and CDR2: MDHEN, SYDVKM. CDR3 loop: CASTGDMTGANVLTF. In DNA form, the CDR3 reads TGTGCCAGCACCGGGGATATGACTGGGGCCAACGTCCTGACTTTC.

The rearrangement links TRBV30 to TRBJ1-1; the D gene is possibly TRBD1 (5 bases). Germline V CDR1 and CDR2: GTSNPN, SVGIG (reference sequence). The CDR3 has 15 residues. V lost 3 bases to trimming and J lost 2 bases, with 16 bases between them. The CDR3 region has the DNA TGTGCCTGGAGAGGGCCAAGGGGTCTTAACACTGAAGCTTTCTTT. Its translation is CAWRGPRGLNTEAFF.

This chain links TRBV11-2 with TRBJ1-5; D uncertain. Germline V gives CDR1 SGHAT, CDR2 FQNNGV. The CDR3 totals 13 residues. Trimming took 5 bases from V and 7 from J, leaving 12 bases between them. The CDR3 DNA sequence: TGTGCCAGCAGCCCAGATAGGCTGCAGCCCCAGCATTTT. This codes for CASSPDRLQPQHF.

The chain couples TRBV28 to TRBJ1-2, with D uncertain. CDR3 length: 12 amino acids. V dropped 6 bases and J dropped 0 bases, with 5 bases sitting between them. Germline V gene data show CDR1 as MDHEN and CDR2 as SYDVKM. CDR3 nucleotide sequence: TGTGCCAGCAGCCGTCCTAACTATGGCTACACCTTC. Protein product: CASSRPNYGYTF.

This clonotype was recorded once. The chain recombines TRBV20-1 with TRBJ2-3; 16 bases align to TRBD2. This CDR3 comprises 15 residues. J lost 4 bases, V lost 6 bases, and 4 bases had no gene match. CDR1 is DFQATT, CDR2 SNEGSKA, per germline (reference sequence). CDR3 protein: CSATGLAGGPDTQYF. CDR3 in DNA: TGCAGTGCCACGGGACTAGCGGGAGGGCCAGATACGCAGTATTTT.